This T cell receptor (beta chain) appears in the sequencing data of a study of lymphopenia after photon versus proton radiotherapy. The V segment lost 8 bases and the J segment 7 bases; nucleotides outside the gene matches: 13. Germline lookup yields CDR1 MNHEY and CDR2 SMNVEV (reference sequence). This CDR3 contains 15 residues. Some clones are missing from TCRdb's copy, which holds only in-frame ones; the method was immunoSEQ multiplex PCR. The sample gives 25,000 to 30,000 clones, around nine tenths of which show up once; over 45% is in the top ten. Broader study findings: In patients who died, overall survival fell as post-nadir TCR diversity dropped more. Post-nadir diversity loss with photons came from oligoclonal expansion, particularly CD8+ Temra cells. Relative stability marked proton patients; photon patients lost diversity and naive cells.

As concerns this clone: The antigen remains unidentified.

This chain uses TRBV27 with TRBJ1-4; TRBD1 aligns across 7 bases. Sample: peripheral blood, taken from a patient treated with proton-based radiotherapy. The TCR originated in a woman aged 55-70 years with cholangiocarcinoma. Some clones in this sample may be carry-over from other donors' samples. The CDR3: CASSVLWGTVEKLFF. In DNA form, the CDR3 reads TGTGCCAGCTCCGTCCTGTGGGGGACAGTTGAAAAACTGTTTTTT.